This TCR beta chain was obtained from a study of control samples from healthy donors and cancer patients. Some clones are missing from TCRdb's copy, which holds only in-frame ones; the method was immunoSEQ multiplex PCR. The data show 98,000 or so clones, about 80% seen once. V gave up 5 bases and J gave up 8 bases; unmatched junction bases: 11. In germline, CDR1 is SGHDT, CDR2 YYEEEE. The CDR3 totals 14 residues. V gene TRBV5-6 combines with J gene TRBJ1-2; TRBD1 aligns across 8 bases. The sample was blood. This receptor was obtained from a woman aged 30 to 39 in good health. The CDR3 here is CASSFRDRLLGYTF. CDR3 DNA sequence: TGTGCCAGCAGTTTCCGGGACAGGCTCTTGGGCTACACCTTC.